Sequencing of this T cell receptor beta chain was carried out in a study of breast tumors, draining lymph nodes, adjacent tissues. This clonotype was counted at least ten times. Its antigen is as yet unknown. Study-wide points: The data were judged consistent with most tumor T cells coming from lymph node and expanding in tumor. Tumor and nontumor repertoires were significantly more similar in luminal-like than in basal-like breast cancer. Tumor T cell lymph node origin was a supported hypothesis, not proven. Compared with lymph nodes, tumors were less diverse; compared with nontumor tissue, more.

One entry per CDR3 protein, called by TCRdb with MiXCR from the multiplex PCR reads. The table shows about 9,000 distinct CDR3 sequences, with roughly 41% occurring only once. With 6 bases clipped from V and 2 bases from J, the junction kept 8 bases outside the gene matches. The CDR3 extends over 16 amino acids. In germline, CDR1 is SGHRS, CDR2 YFSETQ. The material sequenced was tumor-adjacent breast tissue. The chain carries TRBV5-1 and TRBJ2-6; 7 bases line up with TRBD2. The origin of this receptor is a female donor with breast cancer. Some clones in this sample may be carry-over from other donors' samples. CDR3 in amino acids: CASTPGGGAGANVLTF. In DNA form, the CDR3 reads TGCGCCAGCACCCCAGGTGGGGGGGCTGGGGCCAACGTCCTGACTTTC. Full variable domain (remainder filled in from reference TRBV5-1 and TRBJ2-6): KAGVTQTPRYLIKTRGQQVTLSCSPISGHRSVSWYQQTPGQGLQFLFEYFSETQRNKGNFPGRFSGRQFSNSRSEMNVSTLELGDSALYLCASTPGGGAGANVLTFGAGSRLTVL.